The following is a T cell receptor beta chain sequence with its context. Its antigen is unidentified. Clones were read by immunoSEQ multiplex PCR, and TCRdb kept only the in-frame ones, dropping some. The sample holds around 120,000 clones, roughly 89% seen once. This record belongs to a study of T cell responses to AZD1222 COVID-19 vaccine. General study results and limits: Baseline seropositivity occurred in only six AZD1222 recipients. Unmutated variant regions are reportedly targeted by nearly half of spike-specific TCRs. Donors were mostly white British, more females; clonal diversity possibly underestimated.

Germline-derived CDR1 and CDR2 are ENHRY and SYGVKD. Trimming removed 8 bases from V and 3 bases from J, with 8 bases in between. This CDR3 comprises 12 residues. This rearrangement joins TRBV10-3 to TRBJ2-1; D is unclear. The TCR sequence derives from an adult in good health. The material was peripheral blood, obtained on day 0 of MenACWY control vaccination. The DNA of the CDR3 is TGTGCCATCGATTCAGGCTACAATGAGCAGTTCTTC. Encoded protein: CAIDSGYNEQFF.